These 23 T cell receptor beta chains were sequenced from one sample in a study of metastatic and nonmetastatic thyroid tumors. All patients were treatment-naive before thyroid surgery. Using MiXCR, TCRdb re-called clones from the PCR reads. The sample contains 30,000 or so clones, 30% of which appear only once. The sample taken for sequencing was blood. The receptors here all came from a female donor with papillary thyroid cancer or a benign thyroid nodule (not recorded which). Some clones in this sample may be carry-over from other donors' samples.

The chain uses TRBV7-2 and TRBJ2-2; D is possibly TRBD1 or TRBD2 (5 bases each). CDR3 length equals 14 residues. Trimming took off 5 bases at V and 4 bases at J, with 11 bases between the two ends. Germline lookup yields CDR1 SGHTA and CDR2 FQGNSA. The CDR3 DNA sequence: TGTGCCAGCAGCCTCCTCGGGGCCACCGGGGAGCTGTTTTTT. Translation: CASSLLGATGELFF.

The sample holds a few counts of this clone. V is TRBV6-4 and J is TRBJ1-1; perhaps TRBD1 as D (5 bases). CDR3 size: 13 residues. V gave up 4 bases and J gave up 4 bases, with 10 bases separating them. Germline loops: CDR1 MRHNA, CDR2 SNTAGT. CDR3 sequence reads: CASSAVGGTEAFF. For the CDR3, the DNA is TGTGCCAGCAGTGCGGTGGGGGGCACTGAAGCTTTCTTT.

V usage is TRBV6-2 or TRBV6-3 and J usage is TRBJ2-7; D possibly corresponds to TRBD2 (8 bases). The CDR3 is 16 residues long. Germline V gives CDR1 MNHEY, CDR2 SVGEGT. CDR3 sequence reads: CTIRQGPAGAGGEQYF. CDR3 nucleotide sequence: TGTACCATCAGACAGGGCCCGGCGGGCGCGGGGGGCGAGCAGTACTTC.

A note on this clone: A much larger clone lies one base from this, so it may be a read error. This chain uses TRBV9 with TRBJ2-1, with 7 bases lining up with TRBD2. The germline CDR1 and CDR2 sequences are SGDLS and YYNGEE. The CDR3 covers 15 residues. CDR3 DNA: TGTGCCATCAGCGTAGGGGCGGGAGAAGCCAATGAGCAGTTCTTC. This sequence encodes CAISVGAGEANEQFF.

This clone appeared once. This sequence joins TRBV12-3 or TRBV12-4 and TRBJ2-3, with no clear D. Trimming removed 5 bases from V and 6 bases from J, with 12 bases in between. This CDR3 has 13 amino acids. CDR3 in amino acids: CASSNARWDTQYF. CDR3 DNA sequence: TGTGCCAGCAGTAACGCTCGGTGGGATACGCAGTATTTT.

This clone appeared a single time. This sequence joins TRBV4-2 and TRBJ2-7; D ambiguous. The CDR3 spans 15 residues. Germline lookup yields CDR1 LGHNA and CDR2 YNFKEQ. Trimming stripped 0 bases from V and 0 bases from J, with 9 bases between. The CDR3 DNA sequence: TGTGCCAGCAGCCAAGATGTAATTGGCTCCTACGAGCAGTACTTC. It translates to CASSQDVIGSYEQYF.

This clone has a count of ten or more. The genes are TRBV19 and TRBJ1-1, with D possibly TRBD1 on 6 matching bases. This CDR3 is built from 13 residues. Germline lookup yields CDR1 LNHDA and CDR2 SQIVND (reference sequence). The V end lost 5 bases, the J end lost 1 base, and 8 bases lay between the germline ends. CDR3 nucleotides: TGTGCCAGTAGTGACAGGCCGAACACTGAAGCTTTCTTT. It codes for CASSDRPNTEAFF.

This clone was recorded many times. Here the CDR3 reads CASSLEGAPDTQYF. Here the CDR3 DNA reads TGCGCCAGCAGCCTGGAGGGGGCCCCAGATACGCAGTATTTT. The gene calls are TRBV5-1 and TRBJ2-3; D might be TRBD1 (7 bases). The CDR3 consists of 14 residues. From germline, CDR1 is SGHRS and CDR2 YFSETQ. Trimming cost V 4 bases and J 4 bases, with 13 bases left between them.

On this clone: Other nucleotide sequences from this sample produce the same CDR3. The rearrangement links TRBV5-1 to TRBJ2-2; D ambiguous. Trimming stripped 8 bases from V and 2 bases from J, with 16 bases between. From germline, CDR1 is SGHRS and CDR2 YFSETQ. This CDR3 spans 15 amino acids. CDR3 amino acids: CASSPRNENTGELFF. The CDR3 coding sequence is TGCGCCAGTAGCCCCAGGAATGAAAACACCGGGGAGCTGTTTTTT.

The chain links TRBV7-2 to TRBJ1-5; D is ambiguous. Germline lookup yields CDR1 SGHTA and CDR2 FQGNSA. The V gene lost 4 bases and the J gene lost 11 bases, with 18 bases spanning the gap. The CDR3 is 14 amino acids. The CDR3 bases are TGTGCCAGCAGCTCCGGGTTGAGCAATAAGACCCAGCATTTT. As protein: CASSSGLSNKTQHF.

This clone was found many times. For the CDR3, the DNA is TGTGCCAGCAGCCCCCCGGGGGCGGTAGAGACCCAGTACTTC. It encodes CASSPPGAVETQYF. The genes are TRBV5-6 and TRBJ2-5; D could derive from TRBD1 or TRBD2 (6 bases each). Trimming stripped 4 bases from V and 4 bases from J, with 14 bases between. The CDR3 has 14 residues. Germline CDR1 is SGHDT and CDR2 is YYEEEE. The full variable domain, in which reference TRBV5-6 and TRBJ2-5 provide the parts outside the CDR3, is DAGVTQSPTHLIKTRGQQVTLRCSPKSGHDTVSWYQQALGQGPQFIFQYYEEEERQRGNFPDRFSGHQFPNYSSELNVNALLLGDSALYLCASSPPGAVETQYFGPGTRLLVL.

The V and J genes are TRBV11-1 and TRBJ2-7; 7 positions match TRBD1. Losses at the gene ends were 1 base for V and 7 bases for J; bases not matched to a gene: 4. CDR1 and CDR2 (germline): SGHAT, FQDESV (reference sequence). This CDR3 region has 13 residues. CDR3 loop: CASSLERGPEQYF. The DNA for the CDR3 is TGTGCCAGCAGCTTAGAGAGGGGGCCTGAGCAGTACTTC.

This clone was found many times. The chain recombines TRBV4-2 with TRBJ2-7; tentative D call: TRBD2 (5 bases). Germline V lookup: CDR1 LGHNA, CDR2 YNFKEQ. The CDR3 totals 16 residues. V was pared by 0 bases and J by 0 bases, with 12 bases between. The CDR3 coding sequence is TGTGCCAGCAGCCAAGAGGTTCCAGCGGACTCCTACGAGCAGTACTTC. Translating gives CASSQEVPADSYEQYF.

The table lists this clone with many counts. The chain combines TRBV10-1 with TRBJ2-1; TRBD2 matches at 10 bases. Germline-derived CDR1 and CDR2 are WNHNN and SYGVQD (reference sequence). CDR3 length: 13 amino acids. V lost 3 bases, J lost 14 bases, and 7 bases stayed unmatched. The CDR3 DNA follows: TGCGCCAGCAGTGACTCTAGCGGGAGCCGGGAGTTCTTC. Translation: CASSDSSGSREFF.

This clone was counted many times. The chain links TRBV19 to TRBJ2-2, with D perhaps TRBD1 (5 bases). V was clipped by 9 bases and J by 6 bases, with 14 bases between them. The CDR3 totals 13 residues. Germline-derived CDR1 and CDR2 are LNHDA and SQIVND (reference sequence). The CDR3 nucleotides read TGTGCCAGCGACGACAGCCCGCCCGGGGAGCTGTTTTTT. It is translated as CASDDSPPGELFF.

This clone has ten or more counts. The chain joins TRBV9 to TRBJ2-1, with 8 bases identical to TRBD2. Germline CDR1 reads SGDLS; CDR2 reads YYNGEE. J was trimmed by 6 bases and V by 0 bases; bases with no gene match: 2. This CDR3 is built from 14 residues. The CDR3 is CASSVVSGSNEQFF. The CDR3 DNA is TGTGCCAGCAGCGTAGTGAGCGGGAGCAATGAGCAGTTCTTC.

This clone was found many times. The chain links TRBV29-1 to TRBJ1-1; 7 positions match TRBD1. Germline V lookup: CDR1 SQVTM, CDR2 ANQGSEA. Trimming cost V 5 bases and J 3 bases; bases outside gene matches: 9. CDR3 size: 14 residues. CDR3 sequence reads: CSVRGGGADTEAFF. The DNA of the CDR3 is TGCAGCGTTAGAGGAGGGGGCGCGGACACTGAAGCTTTCTTT.

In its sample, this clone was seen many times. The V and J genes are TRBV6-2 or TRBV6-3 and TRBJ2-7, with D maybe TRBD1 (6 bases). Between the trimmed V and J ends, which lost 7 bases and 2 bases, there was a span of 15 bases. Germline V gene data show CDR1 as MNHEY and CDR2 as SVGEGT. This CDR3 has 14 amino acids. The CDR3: CASTWEQGPYEQYF. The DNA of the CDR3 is TGTGCCAGCACCTGGGAACAGGGCCCCTACGAGCAGTACTTC.

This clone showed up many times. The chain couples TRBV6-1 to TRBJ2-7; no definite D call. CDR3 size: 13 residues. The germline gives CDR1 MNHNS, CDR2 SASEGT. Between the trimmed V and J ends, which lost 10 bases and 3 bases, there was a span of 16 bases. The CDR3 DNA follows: TGTGCCACCTCTCCCGGGCCTGACTACGAGCAGTACTTC. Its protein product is CATSPGPDYEQYF.

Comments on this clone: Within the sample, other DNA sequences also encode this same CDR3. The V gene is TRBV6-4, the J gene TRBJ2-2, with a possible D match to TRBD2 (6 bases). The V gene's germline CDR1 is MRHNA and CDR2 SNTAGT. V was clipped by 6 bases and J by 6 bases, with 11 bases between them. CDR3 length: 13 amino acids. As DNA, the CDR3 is TGTGCCAGCAGCGACGGGGGTGCCGGGGAGCTGTTTTTT. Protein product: CASSDGGAGELFF.

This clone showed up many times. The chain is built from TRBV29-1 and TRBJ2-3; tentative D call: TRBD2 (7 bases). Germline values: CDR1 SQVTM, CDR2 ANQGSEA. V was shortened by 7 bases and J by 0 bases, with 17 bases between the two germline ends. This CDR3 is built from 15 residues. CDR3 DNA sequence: TGCAGCGACACGAGAGGGGGGGCCAGCACAGATACGCAGTATTTT. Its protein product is CSDTRGGASTDTQYF.

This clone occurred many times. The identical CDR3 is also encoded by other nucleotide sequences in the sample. The CDR3 region has the DNA TGCGCCAGCAGCTCAACAGGGGCCTCCTCTGGAAACACCATATATTTT. Translating it yields CASSSTGASSGNTIYF. This chain uses TRBV5-1 with TRBJ1-3; 7 bases match TRBD1. Germline assignment: CDR1 SGHRS and CDR2 YFSETQ. V trimming: 3 bases; J trimming: 0 bases; junction bases outside the gene matches: 6. The CDR3 runs to 16 residues.

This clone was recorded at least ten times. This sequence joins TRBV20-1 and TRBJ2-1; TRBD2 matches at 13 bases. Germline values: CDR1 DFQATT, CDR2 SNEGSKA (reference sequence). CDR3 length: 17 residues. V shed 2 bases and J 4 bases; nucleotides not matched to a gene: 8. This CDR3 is CSARRLAGGRGYNEQFF. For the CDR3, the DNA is TGCAGTGCTAGAAGACTAGCGGGAGGAAGGGGATACAATGAGCAGTTCTTC.